Shown below are 13 T cell receptor beta chains from a single sample sequenced in a study of metastatic and nonmetastatic thyroid tumors. Among the patients, none had received any treatment before thyroid surgery. From the PCR reads, TCRdb re-called clones with MiXCR. The sample records under 30,000 clones, roughly 14% being singletons. The sequenced sample was blood. These receptors all come from a male donor with papillary thyroid cancer or a benign thyroid nodule (not recorded which). Some clones in this sample may be carry-over from other donors' samples.

In its sample, this clone was seen many times. This chain uses TRBV27 with TRBJ2-3, with D possibly matching TRBD1 (5 bases). V lost 5 bases and J lost 0, with 9 bases in between. This CDR3 contains 14 residues. From germline, CDR1 is MNHEY and CDR2 SMNVEV (reference sequence). The CDR3, as DNA: TGTGCCAGCAGTGGGGCGGTTAGCACAGATACGCAGTATTTT. This translates into CASSGAVSTDTQYF.

This chain connects TRBV4-1 to TRBJ2-3; the D is unclear. V was shortened by 1 base and J by 2 bases, with 4 bases between the two germline ends. Germline values: CDR1 MGHRA, CDR2 YSYEKL. CDR3 length: 13 residues. In DNA form, the CDR3 reads TGCGCCAGCAGCCAAGTTATCACAGATACGCAGTATTTT. Translated: CASSQVITDTQYF.

There are many counts of this clone. The chain is built from TRBV6-1 and TRBJ2-2; no clear D gene. V gave up 6 bases and J gave up 1 base, with 3 bases separating them. The CDR3 covers 12 residues. The germline V gene has CDR1 MNHNS and CDR2 SASEGT. The CDR3 loop reads CASRENTGELFF. The CDR3 nucleotides read TGTGCCAGCAGGGAGAACACCGGGGAGCTGTTTTTT.

This clone was counted many times. V gene TRBV6-1 combines with J gene TRBJ2-5; TRBD2 is a possible D gene (6 bases). Germline V gene data show CDR1 as MNHNS and CDR2 as SASEGT. V lost 6 bases, J lost 3 bases, and 11 bases lay in between. The CDR3 has 13 residues. The DNA of the CDR3 is TGTGCCAGCAGGCGGGACTTTGAAGAGACCCAGTACTTC. Translating it yields CASRRDFEETQYF.

At least ten counts were recorded for this clone. CDR3 in amino acids: CASSTGRILNEKLFF. The CDR3 bases are TGTGCCAGTAGTACTGGACGGATCCTGAATGAAAAACTGTTTTTT. The chain joins TRBV19 to TRBJ1-4; no reliable D call. This CDR3 has 15 residues. Trimming stripped 4 bases from V and 5 bases from J, with 14 bases between. Germline CDR1 is LNHDA and CDR2 is SQIVND (reference sequence).

This clone was seen more than once but under ten times. The J gene is TRBJ1-1, the V gene TRBV6-1; weak D call: TRBD1 (5 bases). CDR1 is MNHNS and CDR2 is SASEGT in the germline V gene. The V end was cut by 6 bases, the J end by 4 bases, with 15 bases between. The CDR3 is 14 amino acids. CDR3 protein: CASRPGPMSTEAFF. CDR3 DNA: TGTGCCAGCAGACCGGGACCCATGAGCACTGAAGCTTTCTTT.

This clone was seen ten or more times. The chain is built from TRBV6-6 and TRBJ1-3; D unclear. Trimming took off 2 bases at V and 0 bases at J, with 11 bases between the two ends. This CDR3 comprises 16 residues. CDR1 and CDR2 from the germline V gene are MNHNY and SVGAGI (reference sequence). The CDR3, as DNA: TGTGCCAGCAGTTACCGGGAGTCAAGCTCTGGAAACACCATATATTTT. Translation gives CASSYRESSSGNTIYF.

The sample holds many counts of this clone. The chain uses TRBV6-1 and TRBJ2-2; maybe TRBD1 (6 bases). V dropped 7 bases and J dropped 5 bases, with 11 bases sitting between them. CDR3 length: 13 residues. CDR1 and CDR2 (germline): MNHNS, SASEGT. CDR3 DNA: TGTGCCAGCACCACAGGGAAAACCGGGGAGCTGTTTTTT. Its protein product is CASTTGKTGELFF.

This clone was detected ten times or more. This sequence joins TRBV6-2 or TRBV6-3 and TRBJ2-1, with a weak D call TRBD2 (6 bases). Trimming removed 5 bases at V and 2 bases at J, with 7 bases between. Germline CDR1 and CDR2: MNHEY and SVGEGT. The CDR3 sequence is 13 residues long. The CDR3 loop reads CASSGGAYNEQFF. CDR3 nucleotide sequence: TGTGCCAGCAGTGGAGGGGCCTACAATGAGCAGTTCTTC.

This clone was observed at least ten times. V usage is TRBV15 and J usage is TRBJ1-4; unclear D gene. Trimming removed 3 bases from V and 8 bases from J, with 13 bases in between. The CDR3 is 14 amino acids. Germline-derived CDR1 and CDR2 are LNHNV and YYDKDF (reference sequence). In DNA form, the CDR3 reads TGTGCCACCAGCAGGTCCGGAGACTTAGAAAAACTGTTTTTT. Translated: CATSRSGDLEKLFF.

With respect to this clone: The junction and the germline gene differ at one end; a read error may be behind it. The rearrangement links TRBV5-1 to TRBJ2-1; 9 nucleotides agree with TRBD1. This CDR3 contains 15 residues. The germline V gene encodes CDR1 SGHRS and CDR2 YFSETQ. In DNA form, the CDR3 reads TGCGCCAGCACCAATCCCGGGACAGGGTTCAATGAGGAGTACTTC. This sequence encodes CASTNPGTGFNEEYF.

This clone was seen repeatedly, ten times or more. This chain connects TRBV4-2 to TRBJ1-4, with TRBD1 as a possible D gene (6 bases). The V end lost 4 bases, the J end lost 8 bases, and 17 bases lay between the germline ends. Germline V CDR1 and CDR2: LGHNA, YNFKEQ. The CDR3 sequence is 15 residues long. The CDR3 coding sequence is TGTGCCAGCAGCCCCCCTGACAGGAACGAGGAAAAACTGTTTTTT. It translates to CASSPPDRNEEKLFF.

This chain links TRBV10-3 with TRBJ1-2; D call uncertain. The length of the CDR3 is 15 residues. V lost 5 bases, J lost 5 bases, and 18 bases lay in between. CDR1 is ENHRY, CDR2 SYGVKD, per germline. CDR3 coding DNA: TGTGCCATCAGTCCTTACAGTGTTGGGCTTTATGGCTACACCTTC. It encodes CAISPYSVGLYGYTF.